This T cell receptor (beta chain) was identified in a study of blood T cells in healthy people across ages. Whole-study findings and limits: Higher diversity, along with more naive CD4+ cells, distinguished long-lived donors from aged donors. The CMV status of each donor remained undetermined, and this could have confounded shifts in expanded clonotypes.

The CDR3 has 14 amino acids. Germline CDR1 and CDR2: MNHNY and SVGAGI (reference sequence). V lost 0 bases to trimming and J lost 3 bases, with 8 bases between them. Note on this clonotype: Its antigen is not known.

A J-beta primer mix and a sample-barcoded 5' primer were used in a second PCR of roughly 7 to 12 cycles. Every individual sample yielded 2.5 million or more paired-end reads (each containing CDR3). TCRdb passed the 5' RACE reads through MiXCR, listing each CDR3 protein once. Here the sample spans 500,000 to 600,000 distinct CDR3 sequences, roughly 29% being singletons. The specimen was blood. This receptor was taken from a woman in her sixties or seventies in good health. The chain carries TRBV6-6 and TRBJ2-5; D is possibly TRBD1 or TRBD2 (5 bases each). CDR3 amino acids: CASSYSGVKETQYF. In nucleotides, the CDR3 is TGTGCCAGCAGTTACTCGGGGGTTAAAGAGACCCAGTACTTC.